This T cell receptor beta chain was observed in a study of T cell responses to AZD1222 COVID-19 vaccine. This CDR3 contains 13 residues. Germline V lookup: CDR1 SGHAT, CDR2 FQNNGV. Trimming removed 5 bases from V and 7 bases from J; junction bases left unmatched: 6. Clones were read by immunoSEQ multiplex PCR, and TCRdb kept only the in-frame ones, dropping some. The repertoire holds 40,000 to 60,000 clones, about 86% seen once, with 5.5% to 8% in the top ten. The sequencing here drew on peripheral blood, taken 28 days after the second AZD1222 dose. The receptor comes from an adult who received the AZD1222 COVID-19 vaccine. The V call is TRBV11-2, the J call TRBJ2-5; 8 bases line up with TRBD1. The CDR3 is CASSEAGTGTQYF. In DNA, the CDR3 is TGTGCCAGCAGCGAGGCTGGGACAGGGACCCAGTACTTC.